This TCR beta chain is from a study of T cells in Graves' hyperthyroidism and ophthalmopathy. Study-wide points: Using 13 V-J features, a model discriminated ophthalmopathy from stable hyperthyroidism.

Template material for amplifying TCR beta CDR3 regions consisted of RNA transcripts. A set of HTBI primers served as the primers for a first-round RT-PCR of the TCR CDR3. TCRdb passed the multiplex PCR reads through MiXCR, listing each CDR3 protein once. The profile shows approximately 520,000 distinct CDR3 sequences, around 22% of them singletons. This clonotype was observed at least ten times. The target antigen is unknown. The CDR3 totals 14 residues. V was shortened by 5 bases and J by 6 bases, with 17 bases between the two germline ends. Sequencing was performed on blood. This clonotype was sampled from a woman aged 25 to 39 with Graves' ophthalmopathy. The V gene is TRBV12-3 or TRBV12-4, the J gene TRBJ2-7, with D perhaps matching TRBD2 (6 bases). The CDR3 sequence: CASSPRTAGGEQYF. The DNA of the CDR3 is TGTGCCAGCAGTCCAAGGACCGCCGGGGGCGAGCAGTACTTC.